This T cell receptor beta chain was documented in a study of blood T cell repertoires in COVID-19. Across the study: Sites across the United States, Italy and Spain contributed samples from acute and convalescent COVID-19. Nucleic acid was either cDNA or gDNA, and it came from T cells, B-cell-depleted T cells, or PBMCs.

Original data processing: Counts of nucleated cells, estimated from reference gene primer amplification, were obtained. TCRdb keeps only in-frame clones here, not all; method: immunoSEQ multiplex PCR. V and J calls and clone size are given by that table; D and trimming were obtained from the DNA. The sample has 20,000 to 25,000 clones; 75% to 95% are singletons. The specimen was peripheral blood. The TCR originated in a human donor in a cohort sampled during active COVID-19.

CDR3 residues: CASSQGQGAVYNEQFF. The CDR3 DNA is TGCGCCAGCAGCCAAGGTCAGGGGGCCGTCTACAATGAGCAGTTCTTC. The chain joins TRBV4-1 to TRBJ2-1; 8 positions agree with TRBD1. The CDR3 extends over 16 amino acids. Germline CDR1 and CDR2: MGHRA and YSYEKL. J lost 3 bases, V lost 1 base, and 5 bases had no gene match.